The 30 T cell receptor beta chains listed next were all sequenced from one sample in a study of T cells in Graves' hyperthyroidism and ophthalmopathy. Authors of the study amplified TCR beta CDR3 regions from RNA transcripts. HTBI primers were the set used in a first-round RT-PCR of the TCR CDR3. TCRdb ran MiXCR on the multiplex PCR reads and lists one entry per CDR3 protein. The table has more than 450,000 distinct CDR3 sequences, 15% to 20% seen once. Sequenced sample: blood. The receptors were sampled from a man aged 35 to 55 with Graves' ophthalmopathy.

This chain links TRBV5-1 with TRBJ2-7, with TRBD2 as a possible D gene (6 bases). The V gene's germline CDR1 is SGHRS and CDR2 YFSETQ. CDR3 length: 13 residues. Trimming left V 5 bases short and J 5 bases short, with 14 bases between. This chain's CDR3 is CASSTGDLDEQYF. In DNA, the CDR3 is TGCGCCAGCAGTACGGGGGATTTGGACGAGCAGTACTTC.

The genes are TRBV18 and TRBJ2-1, with 7 bases aligning to TRBD2. V dropped 5 bases and J dropped 5; count of bases not matched to a gene: 6. This CDR3 region has 14 residues. CDR1 is KGHSH and CDR2 is LQKENI in the germline V gene. CDR3 DNA sequence: TGTGCCAGCTCATTATCCCGGGGGGACAATGAGCAGTTCTTC. The encoded protein is CASSLSRGDNEQFF.

V gene TRBV27 combines with J gene TRBJ1-5, with D uncertain. The CDR3 contains 14 residues. V lost 1 base and J lost 1, with 5 bases in between. Germline V gene data show CDR1 as MNHEY and CDR2 as SMNVEV (reference sequence). CDR3 DNA sequence: TGTGCCAGCAGTTTATACGGGAGCAATCAGCCCCAGCATTTT. Translated: CASSLYGSNQPQHF.

This clonotype appeared many times. The chain combines TRBV30 with TRBJ2-1; TRBD1 might be the D (5 bases). Trimming cost V 0 bases and J 7 bases, with 7 bases left between them. CDR1 is GTSNPN, CDR2 SVGIG, per germline (reference sequence). The CDR3 extends over 12 amino acids. DNA of the CDR3: TGTGCCTGGAGTGTCGACAGAAATGAGCAGTTCTTC. Its translation is CAWSVDRNEQFF.

A few counts support this clonotype. The CDR3 here is CASSLGTGREGNQPQHF. The DNA of the CDR3 is TGTGCCAGCAGCTTAGGGACAGGGCGGGAAGGGAATCAGCCCCAGCATTTT. The V call is TRBV7-8, the J call TRBJ1-5, with 8 bases that match TRBD1. This CDR3 has 17 residues. The junction had 9 bases not matched to a gene; V was cut back by 1 base and J by 4 bases. CDR1 and CDR2 from the germline V gene are SGHVS and FQNEAQ.

This clonotype has a count of ten or more. CDR3 DNA sequence: TGTGCCAGCAAGGGGCGGGAGGCCCCCAAACCCTACAATGAGCAGTTCTTC. It codes for CASKGREAPKPYNEQFF. The chain employs TRBV6-1 and TRBJ2-1; TRBD2 matches at 8 bases. Per the germline V gene, CDR1 is MNHNS and CDR2 is SASEGT. CDR3 size: 17 residues. J gave up 2 bases and V 7 bases, and 13 bases lay outside the gene matches.

The rearrangement uses TRBV29-1 and TRBJ2-1; 10 bases map to TRBD2. CDR1 is SQVTM, CDR2 ANQGSEA, per germline. The CDR3 covers 20 residues. Trimming took 5 bases from V and 7 from J; bases not matched to a gene: 26. DNA of the CDR3: TGCAGCGTTCACTACGATCCAATTCTAGCGGGAGACGGCTGGGGGAATGAGCAGTTCTTC. The encoded protein is CSVHYDPILAGDGWGNEQFF.

The rearrangement uses TRBV7-2 and TRBJ1-2; D is uncertain. The V end was cut by 7 bases, the J end by 3 bases, with 24 bases between. The CDR3 loop spans 17 amino acids. From germline, CDR1 is SGHTA and CDR2 FQGNSA. CDR3 DNA: TGTGCCAGCACACCCGGGAGCGTGGGAGCTTTTTACTATGGCTACACCTTC. It translates to CASTPGSVGAFYYGYTF.

The chain employs TRBV4-2 and TRBJ2-7; 8 positions match TRBD2. The junction had 6 bases not matched to a gene; V was cut back by 2 bases and J by 0 bases. The CDR3 consists of 16 residues. Germline V gene lookup returns CDR1 LGHNA and CDR2 YNFKEQ. CDR3 amino acids: CASSQFLSGGSYEQYF. CDR3 DNA sequence: TGTGCCAGCAGCCAATTTCTCAGCGGGGGCTCCTACGAGCAGTACTTC.

This clonotype was found a few times. This chain links TRBV27 with TRBJ2-1, with a tentative D call TRBD2 (5 bases). V was shortened by 5 bases and J by 13 bases, with 15 bases between the two germline ends. The CDR3 is 12 amino acids. CDR1 and CDR2 (germline): MNHEY, SMNVEV (reference sequence). This chain's CDR3 is CASSDTPGEQFF. CDR3 nucleotides: TGTGCCAGCAGTGATACCCCCGGGGAACAGTTCTTC.

This chain joins TRBV4-3 and TRBJ2-3; D assignment may be TRBD1 or TRBD2 (5 bases each). This CDR3 comprises 14 residues. V lost 0 bases, J lost 6 bases, and 10 bases lay in between. Germline V CDR1 and CDR2: LGHNA, YSLEER. CDR3 loop: CASSQEGVPDTQYF. CDR3 bases: TGCGCCAGCAGCCAAGAGGGGGTACCGGATACGCAGTATTTT.

In this sample, this clonotype turned up many times. The genes are TRBV6-2 or TRBV6-3 and TRBJ2-5, with 13 nucleotides matching TRBD2. J was trimmed by 5 bases and V by 2 bases; bases with no gene match: 2. The length of the CDR3 is 15 residues. The germline V gene encodes CDR1 MNHEY and CDR2 SVGEGT. The CDR3 region has the DNA TGTGCCAGCAGTTACGGACTAGCGGGAGAGGAGACCCAGTACTTC. Its translation: CASSYGLAGEETQYF.

The chain has TRBV15 and TRBJ2-7, with D possibly being TRBD1 (5 bases). This CDR3 is built from 14 residues. The ends were cut back, 5 bases at V and 6 bases at J, with 17 bases in the middle. Germline V gene sequence: CDR1 LNHNV, CDR2 YYDKDF (reference sequence). CDR3 sequence (DNA): TGTGCCACCAGCCTCCGGATAGGGGTTGGCGAGCAGTACTTC. It specifies CATSLRIGVGEQYF.

There are a few counts of this clonotype. The V gene is TRBV9, the J gene TRBJ2-2; 10 bases match TRBD2. The CDR3 length is 16 residues. Germline V gives CDR1 SGDLS, CDR2 YYNGEE. The ends lost 4 bases at V and 6 bases at J; junction bases unmatched: 9. For the CDR3, the DNA is TGTGCCAGCAGCCCCCTAGCGGGAGCTAACTCCGGGGAGCTGTTTTTT. This translates into CASSPLAGANSGELFF.

This clonotype was observed a handful of times. V and J are TRBV10-3 and TRBJ2-1; TRBD1 aligns across 9 bases. Trimming at V came to 2 bases and at J to 7 bases, leaving 6 bases not matched to a gene. The CDR3 is 15 amino acids. The germline CDR1 and CDR2 sequences are ENHRY and SYGVKD. CDR3 sequence: CAISEGQGPRNEQFF. CDR3 nucleotide sequence: TGTGCCATCAGTGAGGGACAGGGGCCCCGGAATGAGCAGTTCTTC.

The V and J genes are TRBV19 and TRBJ2-6; 7 nucleotides line up with TRBD1. The trim removed 6 bases at V and 0 bases at J, leaving 5 bases unmatched. This CDR3 is 16 amino acids long. Germline CDR1 and CDR2: LNHDA and SQIVND (reference sequence). The CDR3 region has the DNA TGTGCCAGTAGCTCCGACAGGGTCTCTGGGGCCAACGTCCTGACTTTC. Amino acid sequence: CASSSDRVSGANVLTF. Based on the CDR3 plus reference TRBV19 and TRBJ2-6, the full variable domain is DGGITQSPKYLFRKEGQNVTLSCEQNLNHDAMYWYRQDPGQGLRLIYYSQIVNDFQKGDIAEGYSVSREKKESFPLTVTSAQKNPTAFYLCASSSDRVSGANVLTFGAGSRLTVL.

V gene TRBV6-5 combines with J gene TRBJ1-6; a weak D match, TRBD1 (6 bases). Germline V gene lookup returns CDR1 MNHEY and CDR2 SVGAGI. Trimming stripped 0 bases from V and 10 bases from J, with 13 bases between. This CDR3 comprises 15 residues. The DNA of the CDR3 is TGTGCCAGCAGTTACTCACAGGGACTGGGATCACCCCTCCACTTT. This sequence encodes CASSYSQGLGSPLHF.

This clonotype was counted many times. V gene TRBV2 combines with J gene TRBJ1-1; TRBD1 matches at 7 bases. The J segment lost 8 bases and the V segment lost 6 bases, leaving 12 bases of the junction unmatched. The CDR3 runs to 14 residues. Germline CDR1 and CDR2: SNHLY and FYNNEI. The CDR3 sequence is CASRDNRGGGEAFF. Written as DNA, the CDR3 is TGTGCCAGCAGGGATAACAGGGGCGGGGGGGAAGCTTTCTTT.

This clonotype was counted only a few times. In DNA, the CDR3 is TGCGCCAGCAGCCAAGTGGTGGGGAACCTTGGGGGCTACACCTTC. The encoded protein is CASSQVVGNLGGYTF. This chain joins TRBV4-3 and TRBJ1-2; no clear D. The germline V and J ends were trimmed by 1 base and 8 bases, with 17 bases remaining between them. CDR3 size: 15 residues. Germline V lookup: CDR1 LGHNA, CDR2 YSLEER.

This clonotype was seen at least ten times. V usage is TRBV3-1 and J usage is TRBJ2-1; D is unresolved. CDR1 and CDR2 from the germline V gene are LGHDT and YNNKEL (reference sequence). The V end was cut by 4 bases, the J end by 7 bases, with 5 bases between. The CDR3 spans 11 residues. The CDR3 reads CASSRANEQFF. The DNA for the CDR3 is TGTGCCAGCAGCCGAGCTAATGAGCAGTTCTTC.

The gene calls are TRBV7-9 and TRBJ2-5; TRBD2 matches at 13 bases. The CDR3 covers 15 residues. Per germline, CDR1 SEHNR and CDR2 FQNEAQ (reference sequence). The V segment lost 3 bases and the J segment 4 bases; nucleotides outside the gene matches: 2. The CDR3 bases are TGTGCCAGCAGCTTGACTAGCGGGAGGTTAGAGACCCAGTACTTC. Amino acid sequence: CASSLTSGRLETQYF.

The genes are TRBV6-1 and TRBJ2-7; TRBD2 might be the D (7 bases). The germline V and J ends were trimmed by 8 bases and 1 base, with 21 bases remaining between them. This CDR3 has 16 residues. Germline V gene data show CDR1 as MNHNS and CDR2 as SASEGT. Here the CDR3 reads CASRTGGGSTSYEQYF. The CDR3 DNA reads TGTGCCAGCCGGACGGGGGGCGGGAGTACTTCCTACGAGCAGTACTTC.

There are many counts of this clonotype. This chain connects TRBV27 to TRBJ2-7; 7 bases map to TRBD2. This CDR3 spans 13 amino acids. Germline values: CDR1 MNHEY, CDR2 SMNVEV (reference sequence). V gave up 6 bases and J gave up 3 bases; unmatched junction bases: 5. The CDR3 loop is CASRGGGSYEQYF. The CDR3 DNA is TGTGCCAGCAGGGGAGGCGGGAGCTACGAGCAGTACTTC.

The gene calls are TRBV4-1 and TRBJ1-4, with D maybe TRBD1 (6 bases). This CDR3 has 14 amino acids. CDR1 and CDR2 from the germline V gene are MGHRA and YSYEKL. V lost 2 bases and J lost 7, with 11 bases in between. CDR3 amino acids: CASSQSGAGEKLFF. Written as DNA, the CDR3 is TGCGCCAGCAGCCAATCAGGGGCTGGTGAAAAACTGTTTTTT.

This clonotype was counted a few times. The rearrangement uses TRBV29-1 and TRBJ2-7; D is unclear. CDR1 and CDR2 from the germline V gene are SQVTM and ANQGSEA. This CDR3 spans 11 amino acids. The V and J ends lost 4 bases and 0 bases respectively, with 4 bases between them. The CDR3 sequence: CSVVGSYEQYF. The CDR3, as DNA: TGCAGCGTTGTCGGCTCCTACGAGCAGTACTTC.

This sequence joins TRBV30 and TRBJ2-2, with TRBD1 matching over 9 bases. CDR3 length: 14 residues. V shed 7 bases and J 1 base; nucleotides not matched to a gene: 4. The germline V gene has CDR1 GTSNPN and CDR2 SVGIG (reference sequence). The DNA of the CDR3 is TGTGCCTTTACGGGACAGGGGAACACCGGGGAGCTGTTTTTT. Its translation: CAFTGQGNTGELFF. The full variable domain, with the rest looked up from reference TRBV30 and TRBJ2-2, is SQTIHQWPATLVQPVGSPLSLECTVEGTSNPNLYWYRQAAGRGLQLLFYSVGIGQISSEVPQNLSASRPQDRQFILSSKKLLLSDSGFYLCAFTGQGNTGELFFGEGSRLTVL.

This clonotype was detected ten times or more. The chain uses TRBV20-1 and TRBJ1-1; TRBD1 is a possible D gene (5 bases). V lost 6 bases and J lost 3, with 17 bases in between. There are 14 residues in the CDR3. CDR1 is DFQATT, CDR2 SNEGSKA, per germline (reference sequence). The CDR3 bases are TGCAGTGCCCTCGGACACGGAGGGGACACTGAAGCTTTCTTT. This gives the protein CSALGHGGDTEAFF.

This clonotype turned up a few times. V gene TRBV5-1 combines with J gene TRBJ1-2; TRBD1 might be the D (6 bases). The V end was cut by 0 bases, the J end by 8 bases, with 14 bases between. This CDR3 is 14 amino acids long. The V gene's germline CDR1 is SGHRS and CDR2 YFSETQ. DNA for the CDR3: TGCGCCAGCAGCTTGGCCTTCACAGGGTACGGCTACACCTTC. Translation gives CASSLAFTGYGYTF.

The chain employs TRBV25-1 and TRBJ1-1; TRBD1 agrees at 8 bases. Per germline, CDR1 MGHDK and CDR2 SYGVNS. V gave up 0 bases and J gave up 8 bases; unmatched junction bases: 8. The CDR3 sequence is 15 residues long. The CDR3 sequence is CASSEYGDRRTEAFF. The CDR3 DNA sequence: TGTGCCAGCAGTGAATACGGGGACAGGAGGACCGAAGCTTTCTTT.

This clonotype was found a few times. The rearrangement uses TRBV7-3 and TRBJ2-3; perhaps TRBD2 as D (6 bases). The CDR3 spans 16 residues. Trimming stripped 4 bases from V and 5 bases from J, with 19 bases between. Germline V lookup: CDR1 SGHTA, CDR2 FQGTGA. In DNA form, the CDR3 reads TGTGCCAGCAGCTCCCGGGACTTCCGTCAGGGAGATACGCAGTATTTT. Its translation: CASSSRDFRQGDTQYF.